The entry below describes one TCR beta chain. These data belong to a study of T cell changes during pregnancy in multiple sclerosis. From germline, CDR1 is SGHKS and CDR2 YYEKEE (reference sequence). The CDR3 is 15 residues long. V lost 4 bases to trimming and J lost 4 bases, with 12 bases between them. TCRdb's copy holds only in-frame clones and misses some; the assay was immunoSEQ multiplex PCR. The sample consists of approximately 45,000 clones, approximately 80% of them appearing once. The chain uses TRBV5-5 and TRBJ2-6; D gene unclear. The TCR comes from a female donor with multiple sclerosis, enrolled in a pregnancy study. The sequencing here drew on CD4+ T cells from peripheral blood mononuclear cells, taken before pregnancy. The CDR3 DNA is TGTGCCAGCAGCCTATTCAAAGCCGGGGCCAACGTCCTGACTTTC. It encodes CASSLFKAGANVLTF. Drawing the rest from reference TRBV5-5 and TRBJ2-6, the complete variable domain is DAGVTQSPTHLIKTRGQQVTLRCSPISGHKSVSWYQQVLGQGPQFIFQYYEKEERGRGNFPDRFSARQFPNYSSELNVNALLLGDSALYLCASSLFKAGANVLTFGAGSRLTVL.